This T cell receptor (beta chain) originates from a study of T cell changes during pregnancy in multiple sclerosis. Sequenced by immunoSEQ multiplex PCR; TCRdb stores in-frame clones only, minus some. This repertoire shows roughly 72,000 clones, around 94% found once; its top ten account for 0.21%. The germline V gene has CDR1 MGHRA and CDR2 YSYEKL. V gave up 5 bases and J gave up 4 bases; unmatched junction bases: 9. CDR3 length equals 16 residues. The sample in question was CD4+ T cells from peripheral blood mononuclear cells, obtained before pregnancy. This receptor was identified in a female donor with multiple sclerosis, enrolled in a pregnancy study. This chain links TRBV4-1 with TRBJ1-3; TRBD1 matches 9 bases. The CDR3 is CASSSPGTGKGNTIYF. CDR3 bases: TGCGCCAGCAGCTCTCCCGGGACAGGGAAGGGAAACACCATATATTTT.